A selection of T cell receptor beta chains follows, all from one sample in a study of technical replicates of blood from a few donors. TCRdb's table, derived via immunoSEQ multiplex PCR, lists solely in-frame clones and lacks some. Among 15,000 to 20,000 clones listed, over 80% were seen once. The source material was PBMCs. All receptors derive from a human donor in good health. Both conserved end residues are part of each CDR3. D genes are given only for firm matches. Clone size is stated in some rows and not others, as once, few, many or a class when expanded.

J,V,size,D,CDR3,DNA
TRBJ2-1,TRBV12-2,NA,NA,CASRLAETGLAGLSSYNEQFF,TGTGCAAGTCGCTTAGCGGAGACGGGACTAGCGGGTCTTAGCTCCTACAATGAGCAGTTCTTC
TRBJ2-7,TRBV5-1,NA,TRBD1,CASSWMGGTGTFEQYF,TGCGCCAGCAGCTGGATGGGCGGGACAGGGACTTTCGAGCAGTACTTC
TRBJ2-7,TRBV5-1,NA,NA,CASKRTAGTSYEQYF,TGCGCCAGTAAACGGACAGCCGGTACCTCCTACGAGCAGTACTTC
TRBJ2-1,TRBV11-1,once,TRBD2,CASSLDGLAGNRDEQFF,TGTGCCAGCAGCTTAGACGGACTAGCGGGAAATAGGGATGAGCAGTTCTTC
TRBJ2-7,TRBV7-2,NA,TRBD2,CASSYDQTSGSEQYF,TGTGCCAGCAGCTACGACCAGACTAGCGGGAGCGAGCAGTACTTC
TRBJ2-3,TRBV7-2,NA,TRBD2,CASSLAQGTSITDTQYF,TGTGCCAGCAGCTTAGCGCAAGGGACTAGCATCACAGATACGCAGTATTTT
TRBJ2-7,TRBV27,NA,NA,CASSLWPPPSSYEQYF,TGTGCCAGCAGTTTATGGCCTCCACCCTCCTCCTACGAGCAGTACTTC
TRBJ2-1,TRBV6-1,NA,TRBD2,CASTKLAGYNEQFF,TGTGCCAGCACCAAACTAGCGGGGTACAATGAGCAGTTCTTC
TRBJ2-7,TRBV4-2,medium-sized,TRBD1,CASSHSPGQGADEQYF,TGTGCCAGCAGCCACTCACCGGGACAGGGGGCCGACGAGCAGTACTTC
TRBJ2-1,TRBV10-3,NA,TRBD2,CAISSGRTEYNEQFF,TGTGCCATCAGTAGCGGGAGAACCGAATACAATGAGCAGTTCTTC
TRBJ2-5,TRBV21-1,NA,NA,CASSKALLAGSLYQETQYF,TGTGCCAGCAGCAAAGCTCTCCTAGCGGGATCGTTGTACCAAGAGACCCAGTACTTC
TRBJ2-1,TRBV7-3,NA,TRBD2,CASSLAGGVNEQFF,TGTGCCAGCAGCTTAGCGGGAGGGGTAAATGAGCAGTTCTTC
TRBJ2-3,TRBV10-2,NA,TRBD1,CASRPGQSTDTQYF,TGCGCCAGCAGGCCGGGACAGAGCACAGATACGCAGTATTTT
TRBJ1-5,TRBV6-1,NA,NA,CASTREYGNQPQHF,TGTGCCAGCACTAGAGAATACGGCAATCAGCCCCAGCATTTT
TRBJ1-4,TRBV5-6,NA,NA,CASSRLQAGWAEKLFF,TGTGCCAGCAGCCGTCTTCAAGCGGGATGGGCTGAAAAACTGTTTTTT
TRBJ2-1,TRBV7-8,NA,NA,CASSLELAANNEQFF,TGTGCCAGCAGCTTAGAACTAGCAGCTAACAATGAGCAGTTCTTC
TRBJ2-1,TRBV10-1,NA,NA,CASSEAGYNEQFF,TGCGCCAGCAGTGAGGCAGGTTACAATGAGCAGTTCTTC
TRBJ2-7,TRBV6-1,few,NA,CASSGVGRSYEQYF,TGTGCCAGCAGTGGGGTCGGGAGATCCTACGAGCAGTACTTC
TRBJ2-1,TRBV19,NA,NA,CASSIAQASNEQFF,TGTGCCAGTAGTATAGCCCAGGCGTCCAATGAGCAGTTCTTC
TRBJ2-2,TRBV27,few,NA,CASSPLGEGGELFF,TGTGCCAGCAGCCCTCTCGGGGAAGGCGGGGAGCTGTTTTTT
TRBJ2-7,TRBV10-3,NA,TRBD2,CAIRESLANMGYF,TGTGCCATCAGAGAATCACTAGCGAATATGGGGTACTTC
TRBJ1-1,TRBV25-1,NA,NA,CASSGTFGTEAFF,TGTGCCAGCAGCGGGACATTTGGCACTGAAGCTTTCTTT
TRBJ1-1,TRBV18,few,NA,CASSPPDLNTEAFF,TGTGCCAGCTCACCACCAGACTTAAACACTGAAGCTTTCTTT
TRBJ2-7,TRBV4-1,NA,NA,CASSQGTDYEQYF,TGCGCCAGCAGCCAAGGGACAGACTACGAGCAGTACTTC
TRBJ2-7,TRBV29-1,once,TRBD1,CSVLTGGRGEQYF,TGCAGCGTTTTAACAGGGGGCCGTGGCGAGCAGTACTTC
TRBJ2-5,TRBV29-1,NA,TRBD1,CSYDYLTGGGNKYQETQYF,TGCAGCTACGACTACCTTACAGGGGGCGGAAATAAGTACCAAGAGACCCAGTACTTC
TRBJ2-7,TRBV19,few,NA,CASSLNRDYEQYF,TGTGCCAGTAGTCTAAACAGAGATTACGAGCAGTACTTC
TRBJ1-4,TRBV5-1,NA,TRBD1,CASSNPGQGDEKLFF,TGCGCCAGCAGTAACCCGGGACAGGGTGATGAAAAACTGTTTTTT
TRBJ2-5,TRBV28,NA,NA,CASSRQEGKETQYF,TGTGCCAGCAGCCGCCAGGAGGGCAAAGAGACCCAGTACTTC
TRBJ2-7,TRBV7-9,NA,NA,CASSLGGRITGEQYF,TGTGCCAGCAGCTTAGGAGGGAGGATCACCGGGGAGCAGTACTTC
TRBJ2-7,TRBV9,NA,NA,CASSVVVTGEQYF,TGTGCCAGCAGCGTAGTTGTCACAGGCGAGCAGTACTTC
TRBJ2-1,TRBV5-1,NA,NA,CASSLGGGGRGGEQFF,TGCGCCAGCAGCTTGGGAGGTGGCGGGAGAGGGGGTGAGCAGTTCTTC
TRBJ2-3,TRBV5-4,NA,TRBD2,CASSLASGYWGPDTQYF,TGTGCCAGCAGCTTGGCTAGCGGGTATTGGGGCCCAGATACGCAGTATTTT
TRBJ2-7,TRBV27,once,TRBD1,CASSLSRTGGAEQYF,TGTGCCAGCAGTTTATCAAGGACAGGGGGCGCCGAGCAGTACTTC
TRBJ2-2,TRBV2,NA,TRBD2,CASSERRPSGMVWAGELFF,TGTGCCAGCAGTGAAAGACGGCCTAGCGGGATGGTATGGGCCGGGGAGCTGTTTTTT
TRBJ2-7,TRBV18,once,NA,CASSPNPGDEQYF,TGTGCCAGCTCACCAAACCCAGGGGACGAGCAGTACTTC
TRBJ2-7,TRBV19,NA,NA,CASSSYPSYEQYF,TGTGCCAGTTCCTCCTACCCTTCCTACGAGCAGTACTTC
TRBJ2-3,TRBV27,few,TRBD1,CASSSQGAGTDTQYF,TGTGCCAGCAGTTCACAGGGGGCTGGCACAGATACGCAGTATTTT
TRBJ2-2,TRBV9,NA,NA,CATRRRGTGELFF,TGTGCCACCCGGCGGCGGGGAACCGGGGAGCTGTTTTTT
TRBJ2-5,TRBV6-1,NA,TRBD1,CASSWDRYQETQYF,TGTGCCAGCAGTTGGGACAGGTACCAAGAGACCCAGTACTTC
TRBJ1-2,TRBV6-1,NA,TRBD1,CASSERTGGVGYTF,TGTGCCAGCAGTGAACGGACAGGGGGCGTTGGCTACACCTTC
TRBJ2-3,TRBV5-6,NA,TRBD2,CASSLGFGLAGDLPDTQYF,TGTGCCAGCAGCTTGGGTTTCGGACTAGCGGGAGACCTTCCCGATACGCAGTATTTT
TRBJ2-1,TRBV10-2,NA,TRBD1,CASSDPTGGDEQFF,TGCGCCAGCAGTGACCCGACAGGGGGCGATGAGCAGTTCTTC
TRBJ2-3,TRBV30,NA,NA,CAWSVSSTDTQYF,TGTGCCTGGAGTGTTAGCAGCACAGATACGCAGTATTTT
TRBJ1-5,TRBV28,NA,NA,CASSLSRRSGSYSNQPQHF,TGTGCCAGCAGTTTATCGCGCCGGAGCGGATCTTATAGCAATCAGCCCCAGCATTTT
TRBJ2-7,TRBV18,once,TRBD2,CASSHGSGISYEQYF,TGTGCCAGCTCCCACGGTAGCGGGATCTCCTACGAGCAGTACTTC
TRBJ2-1,TRBV9,NA,TRBD2,CASSVEVSGTRPYNEQFF,TGTGCCAGCAGCGTAGAAGTATCGGGGACTAGGCCCTACAATGAGCAGTTCTTC
TRBJ1-1,TRBV15,NA,NA,CATSRDPEATEAFF,TGTGCCACCAGCAGAGATCCGGAGGCGACTGAAGCTTTCTTT
TRBJ2-7,TRBV6-6,NA,NA,CASRGGPQPVYEQYF,TGTGCCAGCAGAGGAGGGCCGCAACCTGTCTACGAGCAGTACTTC
TRBJ2-7,TRBV6-4,NA,NA,CASSVKGDGPYEQYF,TGTGCCAGCAGTGTGAAAGGGGATGGGCCCTACGAGCAGTACTTC